This TCR beta chain derives from a study of vaccination effects on CD4 cells after COVID-19. Study results and limitations: Researchers report that only 1 of 255 vaccine-induced clones in healthy vaccinees cross-reacted with common cold coronaviruses.

TCRdb keeps only in-frame clones here, not all; method: immunoSEQ multiplex PCR. The sample has around 19,000 clones; 70% are singletons. Expansion of antigen-specific CD4+ T cells with viral peptide pools was carried out by the ViraFEST assay before sequencing. A 10-day culture period preceded the isolation of CD4+ T cells. PBMC were cultured at around 2 million per well with 10 IU/ml IL-2 and about 9.2 ug/ml peptides. In the cultures, half the medium was exchanged for IL-2 medium on days 3 and 7. Details on this clone: The antigen remains unidentified.

Germline CDR1 reads SGHVS; CDR2 reads FQNEAQ. V lost 6 bases to trimming and J lost 6 bases; unmatched junction nucleotides: 8. This CDR3 has 16 amino acids. V gene TRBV7-8 combines with J gene TRBJ2-2; TRBD2 matches at 12 bases. The sequencing here drew on CD4+ T cells from PBMCs cultured with HCoV-229E spike peptides, taken before COVID-19 vaccination. The receptor was isolated from a human donor who received a COVID-19 vaccine. CDR3 in amino acids: CASSRQLAGGAGELFF. DNA of the CDR3: TGTGCCAGCAGTCGCCAGCTAGCGGGGGGGGCCGGGGAGCTGTTTTTT.